The 26 T cell receptor beta chains in this list originate from one sample, sequenced in a study of cytomegalovirus exposure and HLA in healthy donors. The PCR ran on 60 Vbeta and 13 Jbeta primers. Measured with immunoSEQ multiplex PCR; TCRdb has only the in-frame clones, and not every one. This table holds under 150,000 clones, about 80% found once. Sequenced material: PBMCs. The receptor source for this set is a girl aged 2 to 9 in good health and CMV-seronegative.

The chain carries TRBV9 and TRBJ2-2; 7 bases line up with TRBD2. The CDR3 extends over 16 amino acids. With V trimmed by 4 bases and J by 2 bases, 8 bases remained unmatched. Germline lookup yields CDR1 SGDLS and CDR2 YYNGEE. The CDR3: CASSRTRAGNTGELFF. For the CDR3, the DNA is TGTGCCAGCAGCCGTACCAGAGCGGGAAACACCGGGGAGCTGTTTTTT.

This clone was seen a single time. DNA of the CDR3: TGTGCCATCAGTGATTGGAGGAACACTGAAGCTTTCTTT. It is translated as CAISDWRNTEAFF. V gene TRBV10-3 combines with J gene TRBJ1-1; no clear D. V was trimmed by 3 bases and J by 1 base, leaving 6 bases between them. The CDR3 runs to 13 residues. CDR1 ENHRY and CDR2 SYGVKD come from the germline V gene.

This clone was observed a single time. The chain joins TRBV18 to TRBJ2-7; 8 positions agree with TRBD1. Trimming at V came to 4 bases and at J to 3 bases, leaving 5 bases not matched to a gene. Germline CDR1 is KGHSH and CDR2 is LQKENI. The CDR3 runs to 14 residues. CDR3 protein: CASSHTDRVYEQYF. DNA of the CDR3: TGTGCCAGCTCACACACGGACAGGGTCTACGAGCAGTACTTC.

The V call is TRBV11-3, the J call TRBJ2-1, with TRBD2 matching 14 bases. This CDR3 is 14 amino acids long. Germline V CDR1 and CDR2: SGHNT, YENEEA. Losses at the gene ends were 2 bases for V and 10 bases for J; bases not matched to a gene: 1. CDR3 loop: CASSLRLAGGEQFF. Written as DNA, the CDR3 is TGTGCCAGCAGCTTACGACTAGCGGGAGGGGAGCAGTTCTTC.

The chain couples TRBV9 to TRBJ1-1, with 8 nucleotides matching TRBD1. The CDR3 is 14 amino acids. V was pared by 3 bases and J by 5 bases, with 6 bases of the junction left unmatched. Germline V gene data show CDR1 as SGDLS and CDR2 as YYNGEE. The CDR3 DNA reads TGTGCCAGCAGCGCCGGACAGGGTGAAACTGAAGCTTTCTTT. Amino acids: CASSAGQGETEAFF.

The genes are TRBV14 and TRBJ2-2, with D perhaps TRBD2 (5 bases). V was trimmed by 4 bases and J by 4 bases, leaving 16 bases between them. CDR1 SGHDN and CDR2 FVKESK come from the germline V gene. The CDR3 length is 16 residues. The CDR3 is CASSPRGSVGTGELFF. For the CDR3, the DNA is TGTGCCAGCAGCCCCCGAGGGAGCGTTGGCACCGGGGAGCTGTTTTTT.

This clone turned up a few times. The CDR3 bases are TGTGCCAGCAGCCGTCCCGGGACATCTATGAACACTGAAGCTTTCTTT. Protein sequence: CASSRPGTSMNTEAFF. This chain links TRBV5-8 with TRBJ1-1; possible D gene TRBD1, 6 bases. This CDR3 has 16 amino acids. Germline V gives CDR1 SGHTS, CDR2 YDEGEE. V dropped 4 bases and J dropped 0 bases, with 16 bases sitting between them. Looking up the rest from reference TRBV5-8 and TRBJ1-1 gives the full variable domain: EAGVTQSPTHLIKTRGQQATLRCSPISGHTSVYWYQQALGLGLQFLLWYDEGEERNRGNFPPRFSGRQFPNYSSELNVNALELEDSALYLCASSRPGTSMNTEAFFGQGTRLTVV.

The chain couples TRBV30 to TRBJ1-4; 7 bases line up with TRBD1. This CDR3 comprises 15 residues. Germline V gene data show CDR1 as GTSNPN and CDR2 as SVGIG (reference sequence). With 4 bases clipped from V and 2 bases from J, the junction kept 7 bases outside the gene matches. As DNA, the CDR3 is TGTGCCTGGAATCTGAAGGGGGCGACTAATGAAAAACTGTTTTTT. Its translation is CAWNLKGATNEKLFF. Filled out from reference TRBV30 and TRBJ1-4, the complete variable domain reads SQTIHQWPATLVQPVGSPLSLECTVEGTSNPNLYWYRQAAGRGLQLLFYSVGIGQISSEVPQNLSASRPQDRQFILSSKKLLLSDSGFYLCAWNLKGATNEKLFFGSGTQLSVL.

This chain connects TRBV6-5 to TRBJ1-3, with D maybe TRBD1 (5 bases). Germline V gene lookup returns CDR1 MNHEY and CDR2 SVGAGI. The CDR3 is 14 residues long. V lost 4 bases and J lost 0, with 7 bases in between. The CDR3 nucleotides are TGTGCCAGCAGTTTCACAGGCTCTGGAAACACCATATATTTT. Amino acid sequence: CASSFTGSGNTIYF.

This clone appeared a single time. The chain has TRBV4-3 and TRBJ1-6; TRBD1 agrees at 7 bases. The germline gives CDR1 LGHNA, CDR2 YSLEER. The V gene end was trimmed by 2 bases and the J gene end by 5 bases; junction bases not matched to a gene: 9. The CDR3 contains 17 residues. CDR3 DNA sequence: TGCGCCAGCAGCCAATTTGGGACAGCAGCGGATAATTCACCCCTCCACTTT. This gives the protein CASSQFGTAADNSPLHF.

This clone was seen more than once but under ten times. This chain joins TRBV9 and TRBJ1-3; possible D gene TRBD1, 5 bases. From germline, CDR1 is SGDLS and CDR2 YYNGEE. The CDR3 consists of 15 residues. V was clipped by 2 bases and J by 0 bases, with 9 bases between them. CDR3 in amino acids: CASSVDSYSGNTIYF. The CDR3, as DNA: TGTGCCAGCAGCGTCGACAGCTACTCTGGAAACACCATATATTTT.

CDR3 in amino acids: CAWEGGDSGNTIYF. CDR3 bases: TGTGCCTGGGAAGGCGGAGACTCTGGAAACACCATATATTTT. The chain links TRBV30 to TRBJ1-3; D ambiguous. The CDR3 consists of 14 residues. The germline V and J ends were trimmed by 5 bases and 0 bases, with 11 bases remaining between them. From germline, CDR1 is GTSNPN and CDR2 SVGIG (reference sequence).

This rearrangement joins TRBV25-1 to TRBJ2-7; TRBD1 might be the D (6 bases). The CDR3 length is 14 residues. Germline V gives CDR1 MGHDK, CDR2 SYGVNS. V was pared by 5 bases and J by 7 bases, with 18 bases between. The CDR3 loop reads CASSQQGGTGEQYF. The CDR3 bases are TGTGCCAGCAGTCAACAGGGCGGCACAGGGGAGCAGTACTTC.

The CDR3 sequence: CASSLVPDTEAFF. Here the CDR3 DNA reads TGTGCCAGCAGCTTAGTCCCCGACACTGAAGCTTTCTTT. The chain is built from TRBV11-2 and TRBJ1-1; D is unclear. This CDR3 has 13 amino acids. Trimming took off 1 base at V and 3 bases at J, with 6 bases between the two ends. CDR1 is SGHAT and CDR2 is FQNNGV in the germline V gene.

V gene TRBV28 combines with J gene TRBJ1-5; no definite D call. The germline CDR1 and CDR2 sequences are MDHEN and SYDVKM. V was cut by 3 bases and J by 6 bases, with 3 bases left in between. The CDR3 is made up of 11 amino acids. CDR3 in DNA: TGTGCCAGCAGTTTCGGTCAGCCCCAGCATTTT. Translated, it gives CASSFGQPQHF.

The chain has TRBV5-1 and TRBJ2-3; maybe TRBD1 (7 bases). V gave up 1 base and J gave up 1 base, with 13 bases separating them. The CDR3 is 16 residues long. Germline V gene sequence: CDR1 SGHRS, CDR2 YFSETQ. CDR3 region: CASSLPQGTGTDTQYF. CDR3 bases: TGCGCCAGCAGCTTGCCACAGGGGACTGGCACAGATACGCAGTATTTT.

A single count supports this clone. A junction end diverges from the germline sequence, so it may reflect a read error. The V call is TRBV7-7, the J call TRBJ2-2; D perhaps matches TRBD2 (7 bases). Germline CDR1 reads SSHAT; CDR2 reads FNYEAQ (reference sequence). The CDR3 spans 15 residues. The CDR3 here is CASTLGGPGTGELFF. The CDR3 DNA reads TGTGCTAGCACCTTGGGGGGGCCGGGCACCGGGGAGCTGTTTTTT.

Notes on this clone: This specimen includes other DNA sequences encoding the same CDR3. This rearrangement joins TRBV27 to TRBJ2-1; 8 nucleotides align to TRBD2. Germline-derived CDR1 and CDR2 are MNHEY and SMNVEV (reference sequence). Germline trimming cut 2 bases from V and 3 bases from J; bases unmatched to any gene: 3. The CDR3 contains 15 residues. DNA of the CDR3: TGTGCCAGCAGTTTAGCGGGAGGACGCTACAATGAGCAGTTCTTC. Amino acid sequence: CASSLAGGRYNEQFF.

The chain couples TRBV14 to TRBJ2-2; perhaps TRBD1 as D (5 bases). The CDR3 loop spans 14 amino acids. From germline, CDR1 is SGHDN and CDR2 FVKESK. The ends were cut back, 0 bases at V and 4 bases at J, with 6 bases in the middle. Written as DNA, the CDR3 is TGTGCCAGCAGCCAAGATAGGGGCACCGGGGAGCTGTTTTTT. It is translated as CASSQDRGTGELFF.

This clone was counted between two and nine times. CDR3 in DNA: TGTGCCACCAGCAGGAGGGGACAGGGGAGAGAGACCCAGTACTTC. Residues: CATSRRGQGRETQYF. The chain couples TRBV15 to TRBJ2-5; 10 nucleotides agree with TRBD1. The CDR3 contains 15 residues. Germline lookup yields CDR1 LNHNV and CDR2 YYDKDF (reference sequence). The J segment lost 4 bases and the V segment lost 3 bases, leaving 5 bases of the junction unmatched. Complete variable domain (other parts from reference TRBV15 and TRBJ2-5): DAMVIQNPRYQVTQFGKPVTLSCSQTLNHNVMYWYQQKSSQAPKLLFHYYDKDFNNEADTPDNFQSRRPNTSFCFLDIRSPGLGDTAMYLCATSRRGQGRETQYFGPGTRLLVL.

A few counts support this clone. The V call is TRBV4-2, the J call TRBJ1-2, with D unclear. This CDR3 is 14 amino acids long. The germline V gene has CDR1 LGHNA and CDR2 YNFKEQ. The V end was cut by 3 bases, the J end by 4 bases, with 12 bases between. CDR3 bases: TGTGCCAGCAGCCAGCCTGGAGAACCCTATGGCTACACCTTC. Translating gives CASSQPGEPYGYTF.

The rearrangement joins TRBV5-6 to TRBJ2-1; possibly TRBD2 for D (6 bases). V was cut by 1 base and J by 14 bases, with 16 bases left in between. This CDR3 has 13 residues. Germline assignment: CDR1 SGHDT and CDR2 YYEEEE. The CDR3: CASSLIPRGSKFF. CDR3 nucleotides: TGTGCCAGCAGCTTGATCCCGCGGGGCTCCAAGTTCTTC. Drawing the rest from reference TRBV5-6 and TRBJ2-1, the complete variable domain is DAGVTQSPTHLIKTRGQQVTLRCSPKSGHDTVSWYQQALGQGPQFIFQYYEEEERQRGNFPDRFSGHQFPNYSSELNVNALLLGDSALYLCASSLIPRGSKFFGPGTRLTVL.

V usage is TRBV2 and J usage is TRBJ1-2; TRBD1 matches at 8 bases. There are 13 residues in the CDR3. Germline V gives CDR1 SNHLY, CDR2 FYNNEI. The V segment lost 7 bases and the J segment 4 bases; nucleotides outside the gene matches: 5. The CDR3 loop reads CASTKGTGYGYTF. CDR3 DNA sequence: TGTGCCAGCACCAAGGGGACAGGCTATGGCTACACCTTC.

The rearrangement links TRBV5-4 to TRBJ2-5; 7 bases agree with TRBD1. The CDR3 extends over 14 amino acids. Unmatched junction bases numbered 8, after V lost 6 bases and J lost 3 bases. Germline CDR1 SGHNT, CDR2 YYREEE (reference sequence). CDR3 region: CASNAGQGEETQYF. The CDR3 coding sequence is TGTGCCAGCAACGCCGGCCAGGGGGAAGAGACCCAGTACTTC.

V usage is TRBV7-9 and J usage is TRBJ2-7, with TRBD2 identical over 7 bases. The CDR3 spans 18 residues. V trimming: 4 bases; J trimming: 6 bases; junction bases outside the gene matches: 21. Germline lookup yields CDR1 SEHNR and CDR2 FQNEAQ (reference sequence). The CDR3 coding sequence is TGTGCCAGCAGCTATAGCGGGTGGGCGACCGAATACGTGGGCGAGCAGTACTTC. Its translation: CASSYSGWATEYVGEQYF. Full variable domain (missing parts from reference TRBV7-9 and TRBJ2-7): DTGVSQNPRHKITKRGQNVTFRCDPISEHNRLYWYRQTLGQGPEFLTYFQNEAQLEKSRLLSDRFSAERPKGSFSTLEIQRTEQGDSAMYLCASSYSGWATEYVGEQYFGPGTRLTVT.

The V gene is TRBV7-8, the J gene TRBJ1-4; TRBD1 matches at 11 bases. Germline V gene sequence: CDR1 SGHVS, CDR2 FQNEAQ. V dropped 3 bases and J dropped 8; count of bases not matched to a gene: 20. The CDR3 has 20 amino acids. The CDR3: CASSLLRGTGGVMHTEKLFF. The CDR3 bases are TGTGCCAGCAGCTTGTTGAGAGGGACAGGGGGAGTTATGCACACGGAAAAACTGTTTTTT.